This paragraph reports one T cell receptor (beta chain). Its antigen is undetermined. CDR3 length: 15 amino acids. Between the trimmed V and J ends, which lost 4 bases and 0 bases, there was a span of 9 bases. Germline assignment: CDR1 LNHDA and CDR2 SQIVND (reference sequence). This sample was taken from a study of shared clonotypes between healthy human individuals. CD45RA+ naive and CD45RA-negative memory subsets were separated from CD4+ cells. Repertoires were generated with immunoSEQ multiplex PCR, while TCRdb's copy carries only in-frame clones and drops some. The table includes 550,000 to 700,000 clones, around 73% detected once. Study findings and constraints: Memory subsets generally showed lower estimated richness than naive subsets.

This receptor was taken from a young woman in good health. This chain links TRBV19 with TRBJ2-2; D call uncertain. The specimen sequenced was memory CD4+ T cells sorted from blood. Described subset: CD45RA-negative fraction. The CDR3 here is CASSRDTANTGELFF. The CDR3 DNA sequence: TGTGCCAGTAGTAGGGATACCGCGAACACCGGGGAGCTGTTTTTT.